This entry lists 28 T cell receptor beta chains sequenced from one sample in a study of CD8+CD57+ T cells in acquired aplastic anemia (dated 2018 in TCRdb). Flow cytometry had shown CD8+CD57+ cell expansion in the patients selected for sequencing. This sample was sequenced with an Illumina HiSeq 2000. Profiling of TCR beta VDJ combinations and CDR3 sequences used genomic DNA as the template. TCRdb reran the public reads through fastp at Q25 and MiXCR, keeping productive beta chains. Rows are unified per CDR3 protein, each entry keeping the most common DNA and genes. The sample table contains 300,000 or so distinct CDR3 sequences; only one count was recorded for 56% of them. Around 1.2% of the sample belongs to the ten largest clones. Sequencing input: sorted CD4+, CD8+, or CD8+CD57+ T cells (not recorded which) from PBMCs. The source is a human donor with aplastic anemia.

This clonotype has a count of ten or more. The V call is TRBV7-3, the J call TRBJ2-3; D might be TRBD2 (5 bases). CDR1 and CDR2 (germline): SGHTA, FQGTGA. The CDR3 runs 15 residues. Trimming stripped 5 bases from V and 0 bases from J, with 12 bases between. The CDR3 DNA follows: TGTGCCAGCAGCGCGGACTTGCCTAGCACAGATACGCAGTATTTT. Amino acid sequence: CASSADLPSTDTQYF.

Of note for this clonotype: Relative to the germline gene, one junction end is altered; a read error may explain this. The chain links TRBV29-1 to TRBJ1-1; D is unresolved. The CDR3 runs to 12 residues. Germline V gene lookup returns CDR1 SQVTM and CDR2 ANQGSEA. CDR3 protein: CSVALTGNEAFF. CDR3 bases: TGCAGCGTTGCTTTGACGGGGAACGAAGCCTTCTTT. Supplemented by reference TRBV29-1 and TRBJ1-1, the full variable domain reads SAVISQKPSRDICQRGTSLTIQCQVDSQVTMMFWYRQQPGQSLTLIATANQGSEATYESGFVIDKFPISRPNLTFSTLTVSNMSPEDSSIYLCSVALTGNEAFFGQGTRLTVV.

V is TRBV7-9 and J is TRBJ2-7; 9 positions agree with TRBD2. V shed 0 bases and J 5 bases; nucleotides not matched to a gene: 2. The CDR3 extends over 14 amino acids. CDR1 SEHNR and CDR2 FQNEAQ come from the germline V gene (reference sequence). The chain's CDR3 is CASSLAGLADEQYF. CDR3 nucleotide sequence: TGTGCCAGCAGCTTAGCGGGACTAGCAGACGAGCAGTACTTC.

The gene calls are TRBV20-1 and TRBJ1-4; D may be TRBD1 (6 bases). Between the trimmed V and J ends, which lost 0 bases and 11 bases, there was a span of 19 bases. The V gene's germline CDR1 is DFQATT and CDR2 SNEGSKA (reference sequence). The CDR3 extends over 15 amino acids. CDR3 in amino acids: CSARDLGQGSGKLFF. In nucleotides, the CDR3 is TGCAGTGCTAGAGATTTGGGGCAGGGGTCCGGGAAACTGTTTTTT.

This clonotype was recorded many times. The chain has TRBV13 and TRBJ1-1; 11 bases are shared with TRBD1. The CDR3 sequence is 15 residues long. Germline CDR1 and CDR2: PRHDT and FYEKMQ (reference sequence). J was trimmed by 5 bases and V by 4 bases; bases with no gene match: 6. Here the CDR3 DNA reads TGTGCCAGCAGCTCCCGGGACAGGGGGAGAACTGAAGCTTTCTTT. Translated: CASSSRDRGRTEAFF.

Comment on this clonotype: At one end, the junction sequence differs from germline, possibly due to a read error. The chain links TRBV24-1 to TRBJ2-1; 10 bases align to TRBD2. This CDR3 region has 13 residues. The germline V gene encodes CDR1 KGHDR and CDR2 SFDVKD. CDR3 nucleotide sequence: TGTGCCGCCGTAGCGGGGGGCCCGTCTGAGCAGCTCTTC. Amino acids: CAAVAGGPSEQLF.

CDR3 in DNA: TGTGCCAGCAGCTTGACGGGGTACTCTCTCTCTGGAAACACCATATATTTT. Translating gives CASSLTGYSLSGNTIYF. V gene TRBV7-2 combines with J gene TRBJ1-3; no firm D call. V lost 3 bases to trimming and J lost 0 bases, with 15 bases between them. Germline CDR1 is SGHTA and CDR2 is FQGNSA. The CDR3 is made up of 17 amino acids.

The chain recombines TRBV7-2 with TRBJ1-2; a possible D gene is TRBD1 (6 bases). CDR1 and CDR2 from the germline V gene are SGHTA and FQGNSA. V was shortened by 3 bases and J by 3 bases, with 17 bases between the two germline ends. The CDR3 has 16 residues. The CDR3 loop reads CASSFPGPRGHYGYTF. The DNA for the CDR3 is TGTGCCAGCAGCTTCCCGGGACCTCGGGGGCACTATGGCTACACCTTC.

Points on this clonotype: Mismatch with germline at one junction end may stem from a read error. The rearrangement uses TRBV6-5 and TRBJ2-3; 7 nucleotides align to TRBD2. Germline V gene lookup returns CDR1 MNHEY and CDR2 SVGAGI. CDR3 size: 16 residues. Here the CDR3 reads CASSLILARPTDTQYF. For the CDR3, the DNA is TGTGCCAGCAGCTTGATACTAGCGAGACCCACAGATACACAGTATTTT.

This chain joins TRBV19 and TRBJ2-2; no clear D. Trimming shortened V by 3 bases and J by 3 bases, and 14 bases separated the two germline ends. Germline CDR1 is LNHDA and CDR2 is SQIVND (reference sequence). The length of the CDR3 is 16 residues. The CDR3 protein is CASSMYGSGYTGELFF. The CDR3 DNA follows: TGTGCCAGTAGTATGTACGGGTCTGGGTACACCGGGGAGCTGTTTTTT.

The chain couples TRBV24-1 to TRBJ2-3, with TRBD1 matching 7 bases. Losses at the gene ends were 5 bases for V and 2 bases for J; bases not matched to a gene: 9. The CDR3 is 16 residues long. CDR1 and CDR2 from the germline V gene are KGHDR and SFDVKD. CDR3 DNA: TGTGCCACCAGTGCAGCCGGGACAGTCTTCACAGATACGCAGTATTTT. Its protein is CATSAAGTVFTDTQYF.

This clonotype was detected ten times or more. The chain has TRBV19 and TRBJ1-2, with 7 positions matching TRBD1. The V segment lost 4 bases and the J segment 2 bases; nucleotides outside the gene matches: 1. The CDR3 consists of 13 residues. The germline V gene has CDR1 LNHDA and CDR2 SQIVND (reference sequence). CDR3 nucleotide sequence: TGTGCCAGTAGTAGGGACAGAAACTATGGCTACACCTTC. This encodes CASSRDRNYGYTF.

This chain links TRBV7-9 with TRBJ1-2, with 7 bases matching TRBD1. CDR3 length: 15 amino acids. J lost 3 bases, V lost 5 bases, and 9 bases had no gene match. Germline-derived CDR1 and CDR2 are SEHNR and FQNEAQ (reference sequence). CDR3 DNA sequence: TGTGCCAGCAGCACCAAGGGACAGTCCGACTATGGCTACACCTTC. Its translation is CASSTKGQSDYGYTF. The whole variable domain, remainder taken from reference TRBV7-9 and TRBJ1-2, is DTGVSQNPRHKITKRGQNVTFRCDPISEHNRLYWYRQTLGQGPEFLTYFQNEAQLEKSRLLSDRFSAERPKGSFSTLEIQRTEQGDSAMYLCASSTKGQSDYGYTFGSGTRLTVV.

This clonotype was observed many times. This chain connects TRBV20-1 to TRBJ1-1; no definite D call. Germline lookup yields CDR1 DFQATT and CDR2 SNEGSKA (reference sequence). This CDR3 has 14 amino acids. The CDR3 spells CYAPRTETNTEAFF. In DNA, the CDR3 is TGCTACGCCCCTCGGACGGAAACTAACACTGAAGCTTTCTTT.

The chain uses TRBV29-1 and TRBJ2-3; 13 bases are shared with TRBD2. The V segment lost 8 bases and the J segment 6 bases; nucleotides outside the gene matches: 5. CDR3 length: 13 amino acids. Germline CDR1 and CDR2: SQVTM and ANQGSEA. The CDR3 region is CSLGTSGMDTQYF. The CDR3 DNA reads as TGCAGCCTAGGGACTAGCGGGATGGATACGCAGTATTTT.

The chain joins TRBV10-3 to TRBJ1-1; the D is unclear. V was cut by 3 bases and J by 6 bases, with 11 bases left in between. The CDR3 is 13 amino acids. CDR1 and CDR2 from the germline V gene are ENHRY and SYGVKD. CDR3 residues: CAISDIGSAEAFF. The DNA for the CDR3 is TGTGCCATCAGTGACATAGGAAGCGCTGAAGCTTTCTTT.

A few counts support this clonotype. V usage is TRBV2 and J usage is TRBJ2-2, with D unresolved. V was cut by 7 bases and J by 4 bases, with 19 bases left in between. Germline V gene lookup returns CDR1 SNHLY and CDR2 FYNNEI. The CDR3 is made up of 16 amino acids. CDR3 sequence (DNA): TGTGCCAGCACGCTACGTGGACGGATTGCCACCGGGGAGCTGTTTTTT. This sequence encodes CASTLRGRIATGELFF.

V is TRBV20-1 and J is TRBJ1-2; D uncertain. The CDR3 spans 14 residues. V shed 0 bases and J shed 6 bases, with 14 bases lying between them. Germline V gene lookup returns CDR1 DFQATT and CDR2 SNEGSKA (reference sequence). As DNA, the CDR3 is TGCAGTGCTAGAGATGTAAAAGGGCGCGATGGCTACACCTTC. Protein product: CSARDVKGRDGYTF.

The rearrangement joins TRBV20-1 to TRBJ2-5, with D possibly matching TRBD1 (5 bases). The CDR3 loop spans 14 amino acids. V lost 0 bases and J 6 bases, leaving 14 bases between the germline ends. Germline V CDR1 and CDR2: DFQATT, SNEGSKA (reference sequence). This CDR3 is CSARDSLRVKTQYF. CDR3 DNA: TGCAGTGCTAGAGATAGTCTCAGGGTAAAGACCCAGTACTTC.

The J gene is TRBJ2-5, the V gene TRBV7-6, with D tentatively TRBD2 (7 bases). This CDR3 contains 16 residues. Per germline, CDR1 SGHVS and CDR2 FNYEAQ. The V gene lost 1 base and the J gene lost 4 bases, with 16 bases spanning the gap. CDR3 protein: CASSLELVGGGETQYF. The CDR3 DNA follows: TGTGCCAGCAGCTTAGAGCTAGTGGGAGGGGGAGAGACCCAGTACTTC.

The chain recombines TRBV2 with TRBJ1-6, with TRBD1 as a possible D gene (5 bases). The CDR3 totals 14 residues. Trimming took 7 bases from V and 7 from J, leaving 14 bases between them. The germline V gene has CDR1 SNHLY and CDR2 FYNNEI. Here the CDR3 DNA reads TGTGCCAGCAAGAAGGGGATGGTCAATTCACCCCTCCACTTT. Amino acids: CASKKGMVNSPLHF.

This clonotype was counted a single time. An end of the junction differs from the germline gene, which may be a read error. This sequence joins TRBV29-1 and TRBJ2-7; 10 bases agree with TRBD2. Germline loops: CDR1 SQVTM, CDR2 ANQGSEA. CDR3 size: 16 residues. The DNA of the CDR3 is TGCAGCGCCCATCCTGGAGGAAGCGGGAGGGCCTACGAGCGGTACTTC. It yields the protein CSAHPGGSGRAYERYF.

In its sample, this clonotype was seen once. The chain has TRBV19 and TRBJ1-5; D remains ambiguous. There are 14 residues in the CDR3. Germline CDR1 is LNHDA and CDR2 is SQIVND (reference sequence). Trimming removed 4 bases from V and 8 bases from J, with 15 bases in between. The CDR3 DNA reads TGTGCCAGTAGTAGGTCGCTTAACGCGGAGCCCCAGCATTTT. It translates to CASSRSLNAEPQHF. Full variable domain (remainder filled in from reference TRBV19 and TRBJ1-5): DGGITQSPKYLFRKEGQNVTLSCEQNLNHDAMYWYRQDPGQGLRLIYYSQIVNDFQKGDIAEGYSVSREKKESFPLTVTSAQKNPTAFYLCASSRSLNAEPQHFGDGTRLSIL.

This clonotype was seen ten or more times. This chain's CDR3 is CASSRGGLDGELFF. Here the CDR3 DNA reads TGTGCCAGTAGCAGGGGAGGGCTAGACGGGGAGCTGTTTTTT. The J gene is TRBJ2-2, the V gene TRBV19, with D maybe TRBD2 (7 bases). V was trimmed by 6 bases and J by 7 bases, leaving 15 bases between them. Germline CDR1 is LNHDA and CDR2 is SQIVND (reference sequence). The CDR3 is 14 residues long.

The chain links TRBV25-1 to TRBJ1-1; D is undetermined. Trimming removed 5 bases from V and 1 base from J, with 5 bases in between. The CDR3 is made up of 12 amino acids. Germline lookup yields CDR1 MGHDK and CDR2 SYGVNS. CDR3 bases: TGTGCCAGCAGTAAAGGGAACACTGAAGCTTTCTTT. This translates into CASSKGNTEAFF.

To note about this clonotype: The junction shows a germline mismatch at one end, possibly a read error. V usage is TRBV7-8 and J usage is TRBJ2-1; maybe TRBD2 (5 bases). CDR1 and CDR2 (germline): SGHVS, FQNEAQ. The CDR3 length is 12 residues. CDR3 DNA: TGTGCCAGCAGCACGCCCGGAGGCCCCCCGATCTTC. Its protein product is CASSTPGGPPIF.

This clonotype was picked up many times. The J gene is TRBJ2-3, the V gene TRBV2, with D possibly matching TRBD2 (5 bases). The V end lost 2 bases, the J end lost 4 bases, and 16 bases lay between the germline ends. This CDR3 spans 16 amino acids. Germline CDR1 reads SNHLY; CDR2 reads FYNNEI. The CDR3 coding sequence is TGTGCCAGCAGTGAAAGCCCTACTCCCGGGGCAGATACGCAGTATTTT. Its protein product is CASSESPTPGADTQYF.

Details on this clonotype: A read error is possible here, since a much larger clone lies one base away. V is TRBV7-2 and J is TRBJ2-5, with D hard to call. The germline gives CDR1 SGHTA, CDR2 FQGNSA. The CDR3 has 14 residues. CDR3 protein: CAGSLDPVRETQYF. CDR3 nucleotide sequence: TGTGCCGGCAGCTTAGATCCAGTCAGAGAGACCCAGTACTTC.